This passage covers 9 T cell receptor beta chains from one sample sequenced in a study of human T cells and chemical hapten exposure. Time point noted: patch test 1, 2 weeks after DPC sensitization. This sample's treatment: therapeutic diphenylcyclopropenone sensitization with weekly scalp DPC. TCRdb re-analysed the RACE reads in MiXCR, keeping a single row per CDR3 protein. The sample shows about 13,000 distinct CDR3 sequences, roughly 15% of them seen only once. The sequencing here drew on whole blood, taken in connection with sensitization to the hapten diphenylcyclopropenone (DPC). Receptor source: a woman aged 25 to 39 with alopecia areata. Some clones in this sample may be carry-over from other donors' samples.

This clonotype is labeled medium-sized (0.01 to 0.1%). This sequence joins TRBV6-5 and TRBJ1-2; D perhaps matches TRBD1 (6 bases). Germline values: CDR1 MNHEY, CDR2 SVGAGI. The CDR3 has 14 amino acids. The ends were cut back, 6 bases at V and 2 bases at J, with 13 bases in the middle. This CDR3 reads CASRTGGTNYGYTF. The CDR3 nucleotides read TGTGCCAGCAGGACCGGGGGCACGAACTATGGCTACACCTTC.

This clonotype has just a few counts. The V gene is TRBV6-2 or TRBV6-3, the J gene TRBJ2-5; D ambiguous. CDR3 length: 13 amino acids. Per the germline V gene, CDR1 is MNHEY and CDR2 is SVGEGT. The V end lost 0 bases, the J end lost 5 bases, and 7 bases lay between the germline ends. CDR3 amino acids: CASSYSRLETQYF. The CDR3 bases are TGTGCCAGCAGTTACTCTCGACTGGAGACCCAGTACTTC.

CDR3 region: CASSRPQRGVNTEAFF. Here the CDR3 DNA reads TGTGCCAGCAGTCGGCCCCAACGGGGGGTGAACACTGAAGCTTTCTTT. This sequence joins TRBV28 and TRBJ1-1, with D perhaps TRBD1 (5 bases). CDR1 and CDR2 (germline): MDHEN, SYDVKM. With 5 bases removed from V and 0 bases from J, the gap between germline ends came to 16 bases. The CDR3 is 16 residues long.

This clonotype showed up many times. The V and J genes are TRBV6-5 and TRBJ2-2; D gene uncertain. The CDR3 contains 12 residues. The ends were cut back, 3 bases at V and 6 bases at J, with 5 bases in the middle. Germline V CDR1 and CDR2: MNHEY, SVGAGI. CDR3: CASSYYPGELFF. The CDR3 coding sequence is TGTGCCAGCAGTTATTACCCCGGGGAGCTGTTTTTT.

The chain carries TRBV7-2 and TRBJ1-1; D gene uncertain. V was clipped by 1 base and J by 0 bases, with 12 bases between them. This CDR3 has 16 residues. CDR1 is SGHTA, CDR2 FQGNSA, per germline. CDR3 DNA: TGTGCCAGCAGCTTAGTGTCGGGATTCATGAACACTGAAGCTTTCTTT. Amino acid sequence: CASSLVSGFMNTEAFF. Using reference TRBV7-2 and TRBJ1-1 for the parts outside the CDR3, the full variable domain is GAGVSQSPSNKVTEKGKDVELRCDPISGHTALYWYRQSLGQGLEFLIYFQGNSAPDKSGLPSDRFSAERTGGSVSTLTIQRTQQEDSAVYLCASSLVSGFMNTEAFFGQGTRLTVV.

Only a few counts were recorded for this clonotype. This chain connects TRBV7-9 to TRBJ2-1; a weak D match, TRBD2 (6 bases). Germline assignment: CDR1 SEHNR and CDR2 FQNEAQ (reference sequence). The CDR3 has 13 amino acids. Trimming left V 4 bases short and J 7 bases short, with 11 bases between. DNA for the CDR3: TGTGCCAGCAGCTGGGGACTTCGGAATGAGCAGTTCTTC. Its protein product is CASSWGLRNEQFF. Based on the CDR3 plus reference TRBV7-9 and TRBJ2-1, the full variable domain is DTGVSQNPRHKITKRGQNVTFRCDPISEHNRLYWYRQTLGQGPEFLTYFQNEAQLEKSRLLSDRFSAERPKGSFSTLEIQRTEQGDSAMYLCASSWGLRNEQFFGPGTRLTVL.

The rearrangement joins TRBV29-1 to TRBJ2-5, with D perhaps matching TRBD1 (5 bases). CDR1 is SQVTM, CDR2 ANQGSEA, per germline. The germline V and J ends were trimmed by 8 bases and 3 bases, with 19 bases remaining between them. CDR3 length: 14 amino acids. In nucleotides, the CDR3 is TGCAGCCACCGAATGGGGTGGACAAAAGAGACCCAGTACTTC. Translation gives CSHRMGWTKETQYF.

V is TRBV29-1 and J is TRBJ1-1; D remains ambiguous. Deletions cut 4 bases from V and 1 base from J, with 10 bases between. CDR3 size: 13 residues. Germline assignment: CDR1 SQVTM and CDR2 ANQGSEA. CDR3 residues: CSVGAPGNTEAFF. The CDR3 bases are TGCAGCGTTGGAGCCCCGGGGAACACTGAAGCTTTCTTT.

The table lists this clonotype with many counts. This chain joins TRBV7-9 and TRBJ2-1, with 8 bases identical to TRBD2. The junction had 3 bases not matched to a gene; V was cut back by 5 bases and J by 9 bases. Germline CDR1 reads SEHNR; CDR2 reads FQNEAQ (reference sequence). The CDR3 contains 12 residues. CDR3 DNA sequence: TGTGCCAGCAGCCGAGCGGGAGTTGAGCAGTTCTTC. It translates to CASSRAGVEQFF.